Listed below are T cell receptor beta chains from one sample, sequenced in a study of CD8+CD57+ T cells in acquired aplastic anemia. TCRdb called the reads again in MiXCR, with one record for every CDR3 protein. The sample holds approximately 120,000 distinct CDR3 sequences; about 40% are singletons and the top ten take about 2.4%. Sequencing was done on a sample of sorted CD4+, CD8+, or CD8+CD57+ T cells (not recorded which) from PBMCs. These receptors came from a human donor with aplastic anemia. Each CDR3 is given with its conserved first and last residue.

TRBV12-3/TRBV12-4	TRBJ1-4	15	CASSLMGQVNEKLFF
TRBV6-1	TRBJ2-7	16	CASSEGGTSAYYEQYF
TRBV2	TRBJ2-4	13	CASSYDGKNIQYF
TRBV5-1	TRBJ1-1	15	CASSPALGASTEAFF
TRBV15	TRBJ2-2	16	CATSRSVLGGTGELFF
TRBV4-3	TRBJ2-2	16	CASSRRTGTNTGELFF
TRBV9	TRBJ2-3	16	CASSVGLAGEIDTQYF
TRBV10-1	TRBJ2-2	16	CASSDTDRGFPGELFF
TRBV7-6	TRBJ1-2	15	CASSLGVRGPGGYTF
TRBV10-3	TRBJ2-3	15	CAISDGLAGVDTQYF
TRBV3-1	TRBJ2-7	13	CASSPPFQYEQYF
TRBV19	TRBJ2-2	15	CASSIMLNPTGELFF
TRBV7-6	TRBJ1-4	14	CASSLAGANEKLFF
TRBV15	TRBJ1-5	16	CATSRGDTDSNQPQHF
TRBV6-1	TRBJ1-1	16	CASTPKPGQMNTEAFF
TRBV19	TRBJ2-7	13	CASSSSGVNEQYF
TRBV4-3	TRBJ1-2	14	CASSQDLQGYGYTF
TRBV19	TRBJ1-5	16	CASSMAGLYSNQPQHF
TRBV10-3	TRBJ2-5	15	CAISETLTSQETQYF
TRBV19	TRBJ2-5	12	CASMGLAETQYF
TRBV19	TRBJ1-4	15	CASSIGGRQNEKLFF
TRBV7-9	TRBJ2-7	14	CASSPRTGENEQYF
TRBV20-1	TRBJ2-5	13	CSASPPGRETQYF
TRBV29-1	TRBJ2-5	13	CSVRDREWETQYF
TRBV24-1	TRBJ1-2	14	CATSDGTVLGGYTF
TRBV12-3/TRBV12-4	TRBJ2-3	14	CASSLRGEADTQYF
TRBV7-3	TRBJ2-5	15	CASSLTKTSMETQYF
TRBV6-1	TRBJ2-1	15	CASLNRGGVYNEQFF
TRBV3-1	TRBJ2-7	13	CASSHGGAVEQYF
TRBV5-4	TRBJ2-4	17	CASSYYTGGSAKNIQYF
TRBV19	TRBJ2-7	13	CASSIVHRYEQYF
TRBV6-5	TRBJ1-6	17	CASSYTGPSSYNSPLHF
TRBV7-9	TRBJ2-3	14	CASSLNPWTDTQYF
TRBV5-1	TRBJ2-1	12	CASSGLAAEQFF
TRBV28	TRBJ1-5	16	CASSPGGQGMSQPQHF